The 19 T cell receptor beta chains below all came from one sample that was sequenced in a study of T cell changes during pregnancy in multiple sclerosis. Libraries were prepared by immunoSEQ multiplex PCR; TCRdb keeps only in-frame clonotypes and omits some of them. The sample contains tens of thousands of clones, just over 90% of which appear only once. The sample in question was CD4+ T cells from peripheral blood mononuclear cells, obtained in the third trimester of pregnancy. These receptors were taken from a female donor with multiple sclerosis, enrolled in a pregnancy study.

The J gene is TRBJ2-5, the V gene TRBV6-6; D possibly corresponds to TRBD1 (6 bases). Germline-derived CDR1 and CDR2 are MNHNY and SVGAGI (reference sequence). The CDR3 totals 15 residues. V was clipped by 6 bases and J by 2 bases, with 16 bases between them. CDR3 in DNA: TGTGCCAGCAGACCACTGGGGGCAGTTCAAGAGACCCAGTACTTC. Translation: CASRPLGAVQETQYF.

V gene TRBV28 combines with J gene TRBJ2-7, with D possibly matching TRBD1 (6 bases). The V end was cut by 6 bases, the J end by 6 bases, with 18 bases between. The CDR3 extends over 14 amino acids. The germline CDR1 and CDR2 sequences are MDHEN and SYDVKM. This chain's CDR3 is CASRPDRLSGEQYF. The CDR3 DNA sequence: TGTGCCAGCAGACCCGACAGGCTCTCGGGCGAGCAGTACTTC.

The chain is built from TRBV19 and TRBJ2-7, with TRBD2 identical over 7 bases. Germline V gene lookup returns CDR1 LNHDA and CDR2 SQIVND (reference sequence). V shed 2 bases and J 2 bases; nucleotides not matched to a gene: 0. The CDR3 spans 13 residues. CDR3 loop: CASSISGAYEQYF. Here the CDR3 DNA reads TGTGCCAGTAGTATAAGCGGGGCCTACGAGCAGTACTTC. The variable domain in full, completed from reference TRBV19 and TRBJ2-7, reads DGGITQSPKYLFRKEGQNVTLSCEQNLNHDAMYWYRQDPGQGLRLIYYSQIVNDFQKGDIAEGYSVSREKKESFPLTVTSAQKNPTAFYLCASSISGAYEQYFGPGTRLTVT.

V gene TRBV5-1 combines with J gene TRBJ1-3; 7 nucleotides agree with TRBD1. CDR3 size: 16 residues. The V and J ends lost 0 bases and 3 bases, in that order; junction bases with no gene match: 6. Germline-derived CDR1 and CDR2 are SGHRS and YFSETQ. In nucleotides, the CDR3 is TGCGCCAGCAGCTTGGAGGCAGGGGGGCTTGGAAACACCATATATTTT. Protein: CASSLEAGGLGNTIYF.

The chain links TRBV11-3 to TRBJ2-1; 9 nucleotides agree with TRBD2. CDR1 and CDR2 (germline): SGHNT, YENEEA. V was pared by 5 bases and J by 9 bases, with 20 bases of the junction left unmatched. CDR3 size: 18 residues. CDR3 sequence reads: CASSKLEGGVSGRGEQFF. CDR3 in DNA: TGTGCCAGCAGCAAACTCGAGGGGGGGGTTAGCGGGAGAGGTGAGCAGTTCTTC.

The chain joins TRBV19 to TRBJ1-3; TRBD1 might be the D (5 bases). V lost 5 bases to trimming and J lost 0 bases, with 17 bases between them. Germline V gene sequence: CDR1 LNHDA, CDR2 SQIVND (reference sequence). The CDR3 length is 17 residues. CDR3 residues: CASSVTRTPSSGNTIYF. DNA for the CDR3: TGTGCCAGTAGTGTCACCCGGACACCGAGCTCTGGAAACACCATATATTTT.

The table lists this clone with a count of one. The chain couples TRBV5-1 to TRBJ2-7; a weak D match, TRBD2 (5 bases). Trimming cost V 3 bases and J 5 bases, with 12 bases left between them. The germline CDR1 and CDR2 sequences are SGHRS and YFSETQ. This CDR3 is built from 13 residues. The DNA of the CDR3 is TGCGCCAGCAGCTCCCCCGACGGGAACGAGCAGTACTTC. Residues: CASSSPDGNEQYF.

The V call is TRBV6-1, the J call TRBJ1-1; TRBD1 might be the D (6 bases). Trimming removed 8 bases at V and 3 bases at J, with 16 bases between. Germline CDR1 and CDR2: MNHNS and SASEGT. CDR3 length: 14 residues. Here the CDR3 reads CASRQARGYTEAFF. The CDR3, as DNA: TGTGCCAGCCGACAAGCCAGGGGATACACTGAAGCTTTCTTT.

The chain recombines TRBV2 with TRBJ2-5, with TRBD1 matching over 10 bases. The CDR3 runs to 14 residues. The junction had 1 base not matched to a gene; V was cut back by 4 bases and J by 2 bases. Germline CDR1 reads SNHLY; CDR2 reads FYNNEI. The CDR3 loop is CASSGTGGQETQYF. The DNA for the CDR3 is TGTGCCAGCAGTGGGACAGGGGGGCAAGAGACCCAGTACTTC.

The CDR3 region is CASSNRLLFRDREAKNIQYF. The CDR3 DNA reads as TGTGCCAGCAGCAACCGATTACTATTCCGGGACAGGGAGGCCAAAAACATTCAGTACTTC. The rearrangement links TRBV5-4 to TRBJ2-4; 9 nucleotides line up with TRBD1. Trimming removed 4 bases from V and 1 base from J; junction bases left unmatched: 18. Germline CDR1 reads SGHNT; CDR2 reads YYREEE (reference sequence). This CDR3 is built from 20 residues. The full variable domain, with the rest looked up from reference TRBV5-4 and TRBJ2-4, is ETGVTQSPTHLIKTRGQQVTLRCSSQSGHNTVSWYQQALGQGPQFIFQYYREEENGRGNFPPRFSGLQFPNYSSELNVNALELDDSALYLCASSNRLLFRDREAKNIQYFGAGTRLSVL.

The CDR3 DNA reads as TGTGCCAGCAGCTTAGTGGTCGGCGGACCCGCGGGCTCTGGAAACACCATATATTTT. It translates to CASSLVVGGPAGSGNTIYF. This chain connects TRBV7-6 to TRBJ1-3; the D is unclear. CDR3 length: 19 residues. Germline CDR1 is SGHVS and CDR2 is FNYEAQ. V was clipped by 1 base and J by 0 bases, with 19 bases between them.

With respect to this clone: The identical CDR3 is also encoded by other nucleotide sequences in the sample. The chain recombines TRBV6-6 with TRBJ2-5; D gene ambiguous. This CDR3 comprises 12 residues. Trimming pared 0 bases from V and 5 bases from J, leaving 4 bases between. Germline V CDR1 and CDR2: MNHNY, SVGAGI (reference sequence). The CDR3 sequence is CASSYSGETQYF. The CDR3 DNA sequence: TGTGCCAGCAGTTACTCGGGCGAGACCCAGTACTTC.

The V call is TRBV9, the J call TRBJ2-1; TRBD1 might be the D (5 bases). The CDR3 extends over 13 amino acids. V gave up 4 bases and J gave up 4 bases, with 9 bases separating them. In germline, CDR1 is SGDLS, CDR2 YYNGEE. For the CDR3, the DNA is TGTGCCAGCAGCACTCAGGGATACAATGAGCAGTTCTTC. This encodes CASSTQGYNEQFF.

This CDR3 reads CASRGTIYSYNEQFF. The CDR3 bases are TGTGCCAGTAGAGGGACAATTTACTCCTACAATGAGCAGTTCTTC. This chain joins TRBV19 and TRBJ2-1, with D possibly TRBD1 on 6 matching bases. Trimming shortened V by 6 bases and J by 0 bases, and 12 bases separated the two germline ends. This CDR3 comprises 15 residues. CDR1 is LNHDA and CDR2 is SQIVND in the germline V gene (reference sequence). Variable domain in full (rest from reference TRBV19 and TRBJ2-1): DGGITQSPKYLFRKEGQNVTLSCEQNLNHDAMYWYRQDPGQGLRLIYYSQIVNDFQKGDIAEGYSVSREKKESFPLTVTSAQKNPTAFYLCASRGTIYSYNEQFFGPGTRLTVL.

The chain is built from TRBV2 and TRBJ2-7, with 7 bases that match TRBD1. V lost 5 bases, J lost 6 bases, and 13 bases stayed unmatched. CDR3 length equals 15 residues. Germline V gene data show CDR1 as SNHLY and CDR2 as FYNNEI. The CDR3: CASSLLTGMVFEQYF. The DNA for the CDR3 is TGTGCCAGCAGTCTTCTGACAGGGATGGTCTTCGAGCAGTACTTC.

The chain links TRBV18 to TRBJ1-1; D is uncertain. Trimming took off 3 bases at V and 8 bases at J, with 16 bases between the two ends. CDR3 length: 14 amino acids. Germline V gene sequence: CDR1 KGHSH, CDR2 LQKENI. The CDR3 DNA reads TGTGCCAGCTCACCTACCCGAGACCGACAAGAAGCTTTCTTT. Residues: CASSPTRDRQEAFF.

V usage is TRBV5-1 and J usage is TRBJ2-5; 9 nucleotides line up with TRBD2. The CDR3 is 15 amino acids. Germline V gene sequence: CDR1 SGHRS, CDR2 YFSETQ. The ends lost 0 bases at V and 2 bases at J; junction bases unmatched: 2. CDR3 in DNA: TGCGCCAGCAGCTTGGCTAGCGGGGTTCAAGAGACCCAGTACTTC. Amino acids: CASSLASGVQETQYF.

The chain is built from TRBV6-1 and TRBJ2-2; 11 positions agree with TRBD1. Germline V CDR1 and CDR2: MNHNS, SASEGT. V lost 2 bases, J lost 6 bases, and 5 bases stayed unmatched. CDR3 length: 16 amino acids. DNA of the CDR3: TGTGCCAGCAGTGAACCCGGACAGGGGGCGCCCGGGGAGCTGTTTTTT. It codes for CASSEPGQGAPGELFF.

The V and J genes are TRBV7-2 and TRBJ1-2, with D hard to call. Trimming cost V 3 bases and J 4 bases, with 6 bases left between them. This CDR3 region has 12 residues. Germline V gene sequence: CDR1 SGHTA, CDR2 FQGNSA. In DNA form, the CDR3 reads TGTGCCAGCAGCTTGGGAGGCTATGGCTACACCTTC. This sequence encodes CASSLGGYGYTF.